Listed below are T cell receptor beta chains from one sample, sequenced in a study of OX40 agonist ivuxolimab in advanced cancers. TCRdb's copy holds only in-frame clones and misses some; the assay was immunoSEQ multiplex PCR. The sample consists of 60,000 to 75,000 clones, about 83% of them appearing once. The specimen was CD4+ or CD8+ T cells sorted from blood, collected in a trial of the OX40 agonist ivuxolimab. The receptors stem from an adult with an advanced solid tumor such as melanoma, head and neck, liver or kidney cancer. The CDR3 runs from the conserved cysteine through the conserved F or W. A D gene is named only where the DNA matches it firmly. Clone size is given for some rows only: seen once, a few or many times, or a class if the clone is expanded.

>TRBD1|-|TRBJ2-7|TRBV19
TGTGCCAGTAGTCCGGGGACAGCCCGTACGCTTTACTACGAGCAGTACTTC
CASSPGTARTLYYEQYF
>-|-|TRBJ2-5|TRBV25-1
TGTGCCAGCAGTGAATCGGGGACGGTAGATGGAGAGACCCAGTACTTC
CASSESGTVDGETQYF
>-|few|TRBJ1-6|TRBV28
TGTGCCAGCAGTTTCCATAATTCACCCCTCCACTTT
CASSFHNSPLHF
>TRBD2|-|TRBJ2-7|TRBV2
TGTGCCAGCAGTGAAACGGGGGGGGGCTCCTACGAGCAGTACTTC
CASSETGGGSYEQYF
>-|-|TRBJ1-3|TRBV5-1
TGCGCCAGCAGCTTGGAGGGCAGGGGTACCATATATTTT
CASSLEGRGTIYF
>TRBD2|-|TRBJ2-1|TRBV5-1
TGCGCCAGCAGCTTGGTTCGGGCTAGCGGGAGGGACTCCAATGAGCAGTTCTTC
CASSLVRASGRDSNEQFF
>-|once|TRBJ1-5|TRBV11-1
TGTGCCAGCAGCTTAGGGAAGACAGTTAATAGCAATCAGCCCCAGCATTTT
CASSLGKTVNSNQPQHF
>-|-|TRBJ1-3|TRBV4-3
TGCGCCAGCAGCCAAGTTCCTTTGGACGGAGGAAACACCATATATTTT
CASSQVPLDGGNTIYF
>TRBD1|-|TRBJ2-7|TRBV9
TGTGCCAGCAGCGTAGAAGGGACAGGGTATGACGAGCAGTACTTC
CASSVEGTGYDEQYF
>-|-|TRBJ1-1|TRBV7-8
TGTGCCAGCAGCTTAGCGTGGACTGAAGCTTTCTTT
CASSLAWTEAFF
>-|-|TRBJ1-1|TRBV6-5
TGTGCCAGCAGTTATGGGAAGAACACTGAAGCTTTCTTT
CASSYGKNTEAFF